This record looks at one T cell receptor beta chain sequence and its context. Antigen unknown. This sample is drawn from a study of cytomegalovirus exposure and HLA in healthy donors. Amplification used 60 Vbeta primers and 13 Jbeta primers. TCRdb's table, derived via immunoSEQ multiplex PCR, lists solely in-frame clones and lacks some. The repertoire table contains about 38,000 clones. Findings and limits, study-wide: Follow-up analysis later connected one missense variant in DCLRE1C with trimming of TCR beta V- and J-genes. In an earlier analysis, about 90% or about 30%: the productive usage of most TCR beta V segments. Association with HLA alleles at 0.05 false discovery rate was found for 15,000 to 20,000 TCR beta sequences in a later analysis.

The CDR3 loop spans 12 amino acids. Germline V lookup: CDR1 SGHVS, CDR2 FQNEAQ. Trimming stripped 5 bases from V and 8 bases from J, with 12 bases between. This clonotype was sampled from a man between 35 and 55 years old in good health and CMV-seropositive. The rearrangement joins TRBV7-8 to TRBJ1-2, with unresolved D. Sequences were obtained from PBMCs. CDR3 sequence (DNA): TGTGCCAGCAGCCCAGACCGGGAGGGCTACACCTTC. Translating it yields CASSPDREGYTF.